One and the same sample provided the 3 T cell receptor beta chains below, sequenced in a study of metastatic and nonmetastatic thyroid tumors (TCRdb year 2020). The library came from PCR. For sequencing, an Illumina HiSeq 4000 was employed. In-frame beta chains were kept once TCRdb had trimmed the public reads at Q25 with fastp and called clones with MiXCR. This sample has more than 20,000 clones in its table, and about 10% of those were observed once. The biggest ten clones account for 30% of the sample. None of the patients had been given any treatment before thyroid surgery. Input material: blood. These receptors all stem from a female donor with papillary thyroid cancer or a benign thyroid nodule (not recorded which). Some clones in this sample may be carry-over from other donors' samples.

At least ten counts were recorded for this clone. The chain is built from TRBV28 and TRBJ1-1; D ambiguous. V was clipped by 6 bases and J by 0 bases, with 11 bases between them. The CDR3 has 14 amino acids. Germline V gene sequence: CDR1 MDHEN, CDR2 SYDVKM. The CDR3 coding sequence is TGTGCCAGCAGCATTACAGCTATGAACACTGAAGCTTTCTTT. Its translation: CASSITAMNTEAFF.

This chain connects TRBV20-1 to TRBJ2-7, with 9 bases aligning to TRBD2. CDR1 and CDR2 (germline): DFQATT, SNEGSKA (reference sequence). This CDR3 is 15 amino acids long. The ends lost 6 bases at V and 3 bases at J; junction bases unmatched: 12. DNA of the CDR3: TGCAGTGCACGGAGCATAGCGGGAGTTAACTACGAGCAGTACTTC. Amino acids: CSARSIAGVNYEQYF.

This clone was detected many times. V gene TRBV5-1 combines with J gene TRBJ2-2; TRBD1 or TRBD2 may be the D gene (5 bases each). The V end was cut by 5 bases, the J end by 5 bases, with 13 bases between. Germline V gene lookup returns CDR1 SGHRS and CDR2 YFSETQ. CDR3 length: 14 residues. The CDR3 loop reads CASSIRDGTGELFF. The CDR3 bases are TGCGCCAGCAGTATCCGGGACGGGACCGGGGAGCTGTTTTTT.